These 32 T cell receptor beta chains were sequenced from one sample in a study of T cell repertoires in cytomegalovirus infection. MiXCR, run by TCRdb on the reads, gives a single entry per CDR3 protein. Of tens of thousands of distinct CDR3 sequences in the sample, around 18% are singletons; the top ten hold approximately 25%. These receptors are not linked to any known antigen. The sample in question was CD8+ T cells from cultured PBMCs, obtained from culture after CMV antigen stimulation. Receptors were obtained from a human donor in good health (CMV status not recorded). Some clones in this sample may be carry-over from other donors' samples.

The chain is built from TRBV7-8 and TRBJ1-5; D call uncertain. Trimming shortened V by 0 bases and J by 7 bases, and 13 bases separated the two germline ends. The CDR3 sequence is 15 residues long. Germline loops: CDR1 SGHVS, CDR2 FQNEAQ. CDR3 amino acids: CASSLARVGPQPQHF. The DNA for the CDR3 is TGTGCCAGCAGCTTAGCGCGCGTAGGACCCCAGCCCCAGCATTTT.

This clonotype was counted a few times. This sequence joins TRBV12-3 or TRBV12-4 and TRBJ1-1; D uncertain. V was clipped by 5 bases and J by 0 bases, with 7 bases between them. The CDR3 is made up of 13 amino acids. Here the CDR3 reads CASSINMNTEAFF. In nucleotides, the CDR3 is TGTGCCAGCAGTATTAATATGAACACTGAAGCTTTCTTT.

The chain joins TRBV7-9 to TRBJ2-2; weak D call: TRBD1 (6 bases). CDR1 and CDR2 from the germline V gene are SEHNR and FQNEAQ (reference sequence). The CDR3 is made up of 13 amino acids. The V end was cut by 8 bases, the J end by 0 bases, with 7 bases between. This CDR3 is CASGQPNTGELFF. CDR3 in DNA: TGTGCCAGCGGACAGCCGAACACCGGGGAGCTGTTTTTT.

There are many counts of this clonotype. The CDR3 reads CASSPLGLQETQYF. CDR3 bases: TGTGCCAGCAGCCCACTGGGACTTCAAGAGACCCAGTACTTC. The chain is built from TRBV7-6 and TRBJ2-5, with a possible D match to TRBD2 (6 bases). This CDR3 comprises 14 residues. The germline gives CDR1 SGHVS, CDR2 FNYEAQ. Trimming removed 5 bases from V and 2 bases from J, with 12 bases in between.

V gene TRBV27 combines with J gene TRBJ1-2, with D unclear. Germline V CDR1 and CDR2: MNHEY, SMNVEV (reference sequence). This CDR3 has 13 amino acids. Trimming cost V 5 bases and J 0 bases, with 7 bases left between them. CDR3 sequence reads: CASSNQANYGYTF. The DNA for the CDR3 is TGTGCCAGCAGTAACCAAGCTAACTATGGCTACACCTTC.

This clonotype was picked up a small number of times. The chain recombines TRBV12-3 or TRBV12-4 with TRBJ2-1; 10 bases fit TRBD2. J lost 7 bases, V lost 10 bases, and 10 bases had no gene match. The CDR3 runs 14 residues. The CDR3 sequence is CATLDSGRLNEQFF. The CDR3 region has the DNA TGTGCCACCCTGGATAGCGGGAGGCTGAATGAGCAGTTCTTC.

This chain links TRBV27 with TRBJ2-2; D uncertain. CDR3 size: 13 residues. Germline CDR1 MNHEY, CDR2 SMNVEV (reference sequence). Trimming pared 3 bases from V and 5 bases from J, leaving 7 bases between. CDR3 nucleotides: TGTGCCAGCAGTTTTTCCGCTACCGGGGAGCTGTTTTTT. Encoded protein: CASSFSATGELFF.

The chain carries TRBV20-1 and TRBJ1-1, with D possibly being TRBD1 (5 bases). Trimming left V 1 base short and J 7 bases short, with 16 bases between. The CDR3 runs 14 residues. CDR1 DFQATT and CDR2 SNEGSKA come from the germline V gene (reference sequence). CDR3 in DNA: TGCAGTGCTAGAGTTCCCGGCCTCGGGGGTGAAGCTTTCTTT. This gives the protein CSARVPGLGGEAFF.

V usage is TRBV12-3 or TRBV12-4 and J usage is TRBJ2-6; the D is unclear. The CDR3 runs to 16 residues. The V gene lost 5 bases and the J gene lost 0 bases, with 11 bases spanning the gap. In nucleotides, the CDR3 is TGTGCCAGCAGTGGTACAGTTTACTCTGGGGCCAACGTCCTGACTTTC. This sequence encodes CASSGTVYSGANVLTF.

This chain joins TRBV7-6 and TRBJ1-2; no reliable D call. From germline, CDR1 is SGHVS and CDR2 FNYEAQ. This CDR3 is built from 12 residues. Trimming shortened V by 5 bases and J by 5 bases, and 9 bases separated the two germline ends. The CDR3 region has the DNA TGTGCCAGCAGCGCCGGTCTATATGGCTACACCTTC. Encoded protein: CASSAGLYGYTF.

This chain links TRBV4-2 with TRBJ1-2; D unresolved. CDR1 and CDR2 from the germline V gene are LGHNA and YNFKEQ. This CDR3 is 15 amino acids long. V was pared by 0 bases and J by 0 bases, with 8 bases between. CDR3 bases: TGTGCCAGCAGCCAAGATTTCGGCTCTAACTATGGCTACACCTTC. Translated: CASSQDFGSNYGYTF.

The CDR3 coding sequence is TGTGCCAGCAGCTTAAGTATTGACACCGGCTACACCTTC. This encodes CASSLSIDTGYTF. The V call is TRBV7-3, the J call TRBJ1-2; no clear D gene. The V gene lost 1 base and the J gene lost 8 bases, with 11 bases spanning the gap. The germline V gene has CDR1 SGHTA and CDR2 FQGTGA. The CDR3 spans 13 residues.

This clonotype was counted at least ten times. The chain combines TRBV7-3 with TRBJ1-5; D is undetermined. In germline, CDR1 is SGHTA, CDR2 FQGTGA. Between the trimmed V and J ends, which lost 1 base and 7 bases, there was a span of 23 bases. CDR3 size: 18 residues. CDR3 in DNA: TGTGCCAGCAGCTTAAAGGTTCCCCATGGAGGGATGGGACAGCCCCAGCATTTT. Translation: CASSLKVPHGGMGQPQHF.

This chain links TRBV7-2 with TRBJ2-1; 7 positions agree with TRBD1. With 5 bases clipped from V and 0 bases from J, the junction kept 4 bases outside the gene matches. The CDR3 runs 15 residues. Germline-derived CDR1 and CDR2 are SGHTA and FQGNSA. Here the CDR3 DNA reads TGTGCCAGCAGCCTACAGGGGTACTCCTACAATGAGCAGTTCTTC. It specifies CASSLQGYSYNEQFF.

The rearrangement uses TRBV7-2 and TRBJ1-1; 7 bases agree with TRBD1. Trimming removed 4 bases from V and 6 bases from J; junction bases left unmatched: 2. The CDR3 has 12 residues. The germline V gene encodes CDR1 SGHTA and CDR2 FQGNSA. In DNA form, the CDR3 reads TGTGCCAGCAGCTGGGGGACAGCTGAAGCTTTCTTT. This codes for CASSWGTAEAFF.

The genes are TRBV12-3 or TRBV12-4 and TRBJ1-2; the D gene is possibly TRBD1 (5 bases). Trimming removed 5 bases from V and 7 bases from J, with 17 bases in between. The CDR3 is 14 amino acids. CDR3 in amino acids: CASSPEGWGGGYTF. DNA for the CDR3: TGTGCCAGCAGTCCAGAGGGGTGGGGCGGTGGCTACACCTTC.

This clonotype showed up just a few times. This sequence joins TRBV7-4 and TRBJ2-7, with TRBD1 as a possible D gene (5 bases). The length of the CDR3 is 14 residues. V was shortened by 4 bases and J by 0 bases, with 10 bases between the two germline ends. The germline CDR1 and CDR2 sequences are SGHVT and SQSDAQ. This chain's CDR3 is CASSSDSYSYEQYF. The CDR3, as DNA: TGTGCCAGCAGCTCCGACAGTTACTCCTACGAGCAGTACTTC.

This clonotype was counted a few times. The genes are TRBV28 and TRBJ2-7; perhaps TRBD2 as D (5 bases). In germline, CDR1 is MDHEN, CDR2 SYDVKM. The CDR3 length is 13 residues. The V gene lost 11 bases and the J gene lost 0 bases, with 14 bases spanning the gap. CDR3: CAGSMGDSYEQYF. The CDR3 bases are TGTGCCGGGAGTATGGGAGACTCCTACGAGCAGTACTTC.

There are a few counts of this clonotype. CDR3 region: CASSIDPGGKAFF. CDR3 nucleotides: TGTGCCAGTAGTATAGATCCGGGCGGAAAAGCTTTCTTT. The chain uses TRBV19 and TRBJ1-1; D ambiguous. The CDR3 is made up of 13 amino acids. The ends were cut back, 0 bases at V and 9 bases at J, with 11 bases in the middle. The germline gives CDR1 LNHDA, CDR2 SQIVND (reference sequence). Supplemented by reference TRBV19 and TRBJ1-1, the full variable domain reads DGGITQSPKYLFRKEGQNVTLSCEQNLNHDAMYWYRQDPGQGLRLIYYSQIVNDFQKGDIAEGYSVSREKKESFPLTVTSAQKNPTAFYLCASSIDPGGKAFFGQGTRLTVV.

This chain links TRBV7-3 with TRBJ1-1; D not certain. From germline, CDR1 is SGHTA and CDR2 FQGTGA. The V and J ends lost 8 bases and 1 base respectively, with 11 bases between them. The CDR3 totals 13 residues. CDR3 residues: CASRYSWNTEAFF. DNA of the CDR3: TGTGCCAGCCGGTACAGCTGGAACACTGAAGCTTTCTTT.

Only a few counts were recorded for this clonotype. This chain connects TRBV27 to TRBJ2-5; TRBD2 matches 15 bases. Trimming cost V 5 bases and J 5 bases; bases outside gene matches: 9. CDR1 MNHEY and CDR2 SMNVEV come from the germline V gene (reference sequence). The CDR3 is 17 residues long. CDR3 DNA: TGTGCCAGCAGTCCCTGGACTAGCGGGGGGGTAAGGGAGACCCAGTACTTC. It yields the protein CASSPWTSGGVRETQYF.

The chain is built from TRBV7-8 and TRBJ2-1; D is perhaps TRBD2 (6 bases). V gave up 3 bases and J gave up 0 bases, with 18 bases separating them. Germline V gives CDR1 SGHVS, CDR2 FQNEAQ. This CDR3 spans 18 amino acids. In DNA form, the CDR3 reads TGTGCCAGCAGCTTCTGGGACTGGCCGATGAGCTCCTACAATGAGCAGTTCTTC. Amino acids: CASSFWDWPMSSYNEQFF.

This clonotype was seen only a few times. The chain has TRBV14 and TRBJ1-3, with 10 bases fitting TRBD1. Germline CDR1 and CDR2: SGHDN and FVKESK. The CDR3 consists of 16 residues. V lost 6 bases to trimming and J lost 2 bases; unmatched junction nucleotides: 7. In DNA form, the CDR3 reads TGTGCCAGCAGGCTCAGCGGGACAGGGGCTGGAAACACCATATATTTT. It encodes CASRLSGTGAGNTIYF.

The rearrangement joins TRBV11-2 to TRBJ1-1; D is unresolved. The length of the CDR3 is 15 residues. Germline V gene data show CDR1 as SGHAT and CDR2 as FQNNGV. The germline V and J ends were trimmed by 0 bases and 0 bases, with 8 bases remaining between them. The CDR3 loop reads CASSLDPGLNTEAFF. The CDR3 DNA sequence: TGTGCCAGCAGCTTAGACCCGGGTCTGAACACTGAAGCTTTCTTT.

This clonotype has just a few counts. J is TRBJ1-4 and V is TRBV6-1, with D possibly TRBD1 on 5 matching bases. This CDR3 is built from 15 residues. V was shortened by 6 bases and J by 8 bases, with 19 bases between the two germline ends. The germline V gene encodes CDR1 MNHNS and CDR2 SASEGT. CDR3 nucleotide sequence: TGTGCCAGCAGCGGGAGGGAGGGGAGTCGGGAAAAACTGTTTTTT. Residues: CASSGREGSREKLFF.

This chain uses TRBV10-2 with TRBJ2-1, with TRBD2 as a possible D gene (5 bases). The V end lost 7 bases, the J end lost 0 bases, and 10 bases lay between the germline ends. CDR1 and CDR2 (germline): WSHSY, SAAADI. The CDR3 totals 14 residues. This CDR3 reads CASIGGSSYNEQFF. For the CDR3, the DNA is TGCGCCAGCATCGGAGGCAGCTCCTACAATGAGCAGTTCTTC.

In DNA form, the CDR3 reads TGTGCCAGCAGCTCGGCGGCGGGGCCCAATCAGCCCCAGCATTTT. Its translation is CASSSAAGPNQPQHF. The V and J genes are TRBV7-8 and TRBJ1-5, with a tentative D call TRBD1 (5 bases). The CDR3 sequence is 15 residues long. The V and J ends lost 4 bases and 3 bases respectively, with 13 bases between them. Germline values: CDR1 SGHVS, CDR2 FQNEAQ.

This clonotype was counted between two and nine times. The chain joins TRBV6-6 to TRBJ1-5; 8 positions match TRBD1. Trimming took 0 bases from V and 3 from J; bases not matched to a gene: 4. The length of the CDR3 is 16 residues. CDR1 and CDR2 from the germline V gene are MNHNY and SVGAGI (reference sequence). This CDR3 reads CASSYSGTGHNQPQHF. DNA for the CDR3: TGTGCCAGCAGTTACTCTGGGACAGGCCACAATCAGCCCCAGCATTTT.

This chain joins TRBV12-3 or TRBV12-4 and TRBJ2-7; TRBD1 matches at 9 bases. The CDR3 extends over 12 amino acids. V shed 5 bases, J shed 7 bases, and the junction held 3 bases outside the gene matches. The DNA of the CDR3 is TGTGCCAGCAGTGCCGGGACAGGGGAGCAGTACTTC. It translates to CASSAGTGEQYF.

This sequence joins TRBV7-9 and TRBJ1-2; D remains ambiguous. Germline values: CDR1 SEHNR, CDR2 FQNEAQ (reference sequence). The CDR3 sequence is 16 residues long. V lost 5 bases and J lost 7, with 23 bases in between. The CDR3: CASSATWALGGGGYTF. The CDR3 nucleotides read TGTGCCAGCAGCGCAACCTGGGCGCTGGGCGGCGGTGGCTACACCTTC.

This clonotype was seen at least ten times. The rearrangement uses TRBV19 and TRBJ2-1; tentatively, D is TRBD1 or TRBD2 (6 bases each). The CDR3 is 15 residues long. The germline V and J ends were trimmed by 7 bases and 0 bases, with 13 bases remaining between them. The germline CDR1 and CDR2 sequences are LNHDA and SQIVND (reference sequence). CDR3 sequence: CASTPGGGSYNEQFF. Written as DNA, the CDR3 is TGTGCCAGTACCCCCGGAGGGGGCTCCTACAATGAGCAGTTCTTC.

The V call is TRBV6-2 or TRBV6-3, the J call TRBJ2-1; weak D call: TRBD2 (6 bases). Germline CDR1 MNHEY, CDR2 SVGEGT. This CDR3 contains 17 residues. V gave up 0 bases and J gave up 2 bases, with 14 bases separating them. CDR3: CASSYSGGTPTYNEQFF. The CDR3, as DNA: TGTGCCAGCAGTTACTCGGGGGGTACTCCCACCTACAATGAGCAGTTCTTC.